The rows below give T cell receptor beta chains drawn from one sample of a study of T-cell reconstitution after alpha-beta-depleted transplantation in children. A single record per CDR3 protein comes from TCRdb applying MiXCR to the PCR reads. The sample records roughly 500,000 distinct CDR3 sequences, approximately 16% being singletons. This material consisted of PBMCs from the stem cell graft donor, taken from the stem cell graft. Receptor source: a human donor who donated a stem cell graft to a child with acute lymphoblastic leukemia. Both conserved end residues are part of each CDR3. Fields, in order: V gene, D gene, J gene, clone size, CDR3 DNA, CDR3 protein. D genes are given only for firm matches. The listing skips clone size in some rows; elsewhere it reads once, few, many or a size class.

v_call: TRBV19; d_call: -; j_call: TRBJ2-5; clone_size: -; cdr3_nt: TGTGCCAGTAGTATCCATCCGGGAATGGAGCAAGAGACCCAGTACTTC; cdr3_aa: CASSIHPGMEQETQYF
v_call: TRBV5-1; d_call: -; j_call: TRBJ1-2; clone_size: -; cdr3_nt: TGCGCCAGCAGCGGCAGCCCCTCCTACGCTGGCTACACCTTC; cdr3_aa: CASSGSPSYAGYTF
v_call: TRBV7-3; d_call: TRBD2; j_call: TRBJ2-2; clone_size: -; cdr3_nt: TGTGCCAGCAGCCCTCGCGGGACTAGCGGGAACACCGGGGAGCTGTTTTTT; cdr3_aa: CASSPRGTSGNTGELFF
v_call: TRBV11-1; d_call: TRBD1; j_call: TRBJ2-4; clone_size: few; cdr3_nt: TGTGCCAGCAGCTTGCCCTTCCGGGACAGGGCCGCCAAAAACATTCAGTACTTC; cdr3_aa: CASSLPFRDRAAKNIQYF
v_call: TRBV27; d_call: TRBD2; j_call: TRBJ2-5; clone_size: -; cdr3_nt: TGTGCCAGCAGAGGCCAGGCACTAGCGGCCCAAGAGACCCAGTACTTC; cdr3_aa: CASRGQALAAQETQYF
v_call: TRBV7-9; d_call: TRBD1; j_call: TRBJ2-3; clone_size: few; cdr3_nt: TGTGCCAGCAGCTTGGTGGACAGGGGGCCCCCAGATACGCAGTATTTT; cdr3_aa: CASSLVDRGPPDTQYF
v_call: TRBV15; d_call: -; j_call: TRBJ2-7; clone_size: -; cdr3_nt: TGTGCCACCAGCAGAGATCTGAAAGGGGTGGACTACGAGCAGTACTTC; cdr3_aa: CATSRDLKGVDYEQYF
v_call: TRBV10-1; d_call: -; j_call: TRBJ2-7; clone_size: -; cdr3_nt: TGCGCCAGCAGTCCCTGGACGGAGGACGGGCAGTACTTC; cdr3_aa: CASSPWTEDGQYF
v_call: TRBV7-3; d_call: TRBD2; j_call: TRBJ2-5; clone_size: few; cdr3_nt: TGTGCCAGCAGCTTACTAGCGGACCAAGAGACCCAGTACTTC; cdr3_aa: CASSLLADQETQYF
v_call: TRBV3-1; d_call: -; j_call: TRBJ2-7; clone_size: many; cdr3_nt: TGTGCCAGCAGCCAAGTGACCTACGAGCAGTACTTC; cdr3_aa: CASSQVTYEQYF
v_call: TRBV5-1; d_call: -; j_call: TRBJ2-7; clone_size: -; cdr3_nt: TGCGCCAGCAGCTTGGAACAGGGCGGGCAGTACTTC; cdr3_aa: CASSLEQGGQYF
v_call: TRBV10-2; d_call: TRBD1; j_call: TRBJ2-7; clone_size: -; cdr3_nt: TGCGCCAGCGGAATTAGACAGGGGGCGGACGAGCAGTACTTC; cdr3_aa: CASGIRQGADEQYF